This TCR beta chain was captured by sequencing in a study of blood T cell repertoires in COVID-19. About the research overall: Samples taken during acute and convalescent COVID-19 were collected in the United States, Italy and Spain. In each case, the material was cDNA or gDNA derived from T cells, B-cell-depleted T cells, or PBMCs.

V was clipped by 3 bases and J by 0 bases, with 18 bases between them. The germline V gene has CDR1 KGHSH and CDR2 LQKENI. CDR3 length equals 18 residues. The Seattle patients, enrolled during active infection, were followed longitudinally. The method was immunoSEQ multiplex PCR; TCRdb's version includes in-frame clones alone and lacks a portion of them. The sample shows hundreds of thousands of clones, just under 90% of them seen only once. The chain uses TRBV18 and TRBJ1-3; D gene uncertain. Sequencing was done on a sample of peripheral blood. The TCR was taken from a woman aged 25 to 39 with COVID-19, enrolled during active disease. The DNA for the CDR3 is TGTGCCAGCTCACCCTTGCGAGGAGGAGGACCCTCTGGAAACACCATATATTTT. It yields the protein CASSPLRGGGPSGNTIYF.